The 23 T cell receptor beta chains below were found in one sample sequenced in a study of T cells in Graves' hyperthyroidism and ophthalmopathy. Amplified TCR beta CDR3 regions derived from RNA transcripts. HTBI primers were used for first-round RT-PCR of the TCR CDR3. MiXCR was run by TCRdb on the multiplex PCR reads, yielding one entry per CDR3 protein. The sample lists tens of thousands of distinct CDR3 sequences; 49% were seen once. The sequenced sample was peripheral blood or thyroid tissue (not recorded which). These receptor sequences come from a woman aged 45-60 years with Graves' hyperthyroidism.

In its sample, this clonotype was seen once. The chain couples TRBV20-1 to TRBJ2-7, with 8 bases lining up with TRBD1. This CDR3 has 12 amino acids. CDR1 is DFQATT and CDR2 is SNEGSKA in the germline V gene (reference sequence). The junction had 4 bases not matched to a gene; V was cut back by 6 bases and J by 3 bases. The CDR3 DNA is TGCAGTGCCGACAGGGGTGGCTACGAGCAGTACTTC. Translated, it gives CSADRGGYEQYF.

V usage is TRBV10-3 and J usage is TRBJ1-1, with D possibly being TRBD1 (5 bases). This CDR3 is 14 amino acids long. Trimming removed 4 bases from V and 1 base from J, with 10 bases in between. Germline V gene lookup returns CDR1 ENHRY and CDR2 SYGVKD. CDR3 amino acids: CAISAGEWNTEAFF. The DNA for the CDR3 is TGTGCCATCAGTGCGGGGGAATGGAACACTGAAGCTTTCTTT.

The CDR3 DNA follows: TGTGCCAGCAGTTACCCTACTAGCGGGCCCGCTAGCACAGATACGCAGTATTTT. Encoded protein: CASSYPTSGPASTDTQYF. This chain connects TRBV2 to TRBJ2-3; 9 nucleotides agree with TRBD2. Germline V gene lookup returns CDR1 SNHLY and CDR2 FYNNEI. The CDR3 contains 18 residues. The trim removed 5 bases at V and 0 bases at J, leaving 12 bases unmatched.

Comments on this clonotype: The missing conserved phenylalanine or tryptophan at the end of this CDR3 makes a read error likely. This chain uses TRBV2 with TRBJ1-1; D unresolved. Germline lookup yields CDR1 SNHLY and CDR2 FYNNEI. The CDR3 contains 14 residues. V was clipped by 2 bases and J by 5 bases, with 12 bases between them. The CDR3 sequence: CASSERIGLTEAFL. The CDR3 DNA is TGTGCCAGCAGTGAAAGGATAGGGCTAACTGAAGCTTTCCTT.

At least ten counts were recorded for this clonotype. V is TRBV4-1 and J is TRBJ2-7; 7 bases are shared with TRBD1. V was pared by 4 bases and J by 2 bases, with 5 bases of the junction left unmatched. Germline assignment: CDR1 MGHRA and CDR2 YSYEKL. This CDR3 is built from 14 residues. CDR3 in amino acids: CASSRQGDAYEQYF. The CDR3 bases are TGCGCCAGCAGCCGACAGGGTGACGCCTACGAGCAGTACTTC.

This rearrangement joins TRBV5-1 to TRBJ2-7; tentatively, D is TRBD1 (5 bases). The V end lost 6 bases, the J end lost 7 bases, and 17 bases lay between the germline ends. CDR1 and CDR2 from the germline V gene are SGHRS and YFSETQ. The CDR3 consists of 13 residues. The CDR3 loop is CASKQNQGREQYF. The DNA for the CDR3 is TGCGCCAGCAAGCAGAACCAGGGTAGAGAGCAGTACTTC.

As regards this clonotype: This may arise from a read error, as a much more abundant clone is one base away. The DNA of the CDR3 is TGTGCCAGCAGCTGGGGGGACACTGGGGCCAACGTCCCGACTTTC. This codes for CASSWGDTGANVPTF. J is TRBJ2-6 and V is TRBV7-8; TRBD1 or TRBD2 may be the D gene (6 bases each). CDR3 length: 15 amino acids. CDR1 and CDR2 (germline): SGHVS, FQNEAQ.

Remarks on this clonotype: The CDR3 does not close with the conserved phenylalanine or tryptophan, likely indicating a read error. The J gene is TRBJ1-4, the V gene TRBV20-1; possible D gene TRBD1, 6 bases. Germline V gene lookup returns CDR1 DFQATT and CDR2 SNEGSKA (reference sequence). The CDR3 is 14 residues long. The CDR3: CSASKGTTNEKLFS. In DNA form, the CDR3 reads TGCAGTGCTAGTAAGGGGACAACTAATGAGAAACTGTTTTCT.

The chain carries TRBV12-3 or TRBV12-4 and TRBJ1-3, with D possibly being TRBD1 (6 bases). This CDR3 contains 16 residues. V lost 7 bases to trimming and J lost 0 bases, with 16 bases between them. The DNA of the CDR3 is TGTGCCAGCAACCCAATGGGACAAGTCTCTGGAAACACCATATATTTT. It codes for CASNPMGQVSGNTIYF.

The table lists this clonotype with a count of one. The rearrangement joins TRBV5-8 to TRBJ2-7, with 9 nucleotides matching TRBD2. The CDR3 is made up of 14 amino acids. After removal of 5 bases from V and 1 base from J, the junction contained 4 bases not matched to a gene. Per germline, CDR1 SGHTS and CDR2 YDEGEE. The CDR3 DNA reads TGTGCCAGCAGTTATCTAGCGGGATCCTACGAGCAGTACTTC. It translates to CASSYLAGSYEQYF.

By frequency in the sample, this clonotype is medium-sized. The chain recombines TRBV10-3 with TRBJ1-4, with D possibly matching TRBD1 (5 bases). The ends were cut back, 5 bases at V and 2 bases at J, with 6 bases in the middle. The CDR3 has 13 amino acids. Germline CDR1 ENHRY, CDR2 SYGVKD. The CDR3 DNA is TGTGCCATCAGTACAGGCACTAATGAAAAACTGTTTTTT. It translates to CAISTGTNEKLFF.

The sample holds many counts of this clonotype. The V and J genes are TRBV30 and TRBJ1-2; 7 positions agree with TRBD1. CDR1 and CDR2 (germline): GTSNPN, SVGIG (reference sequence). This CDR3 contains 12 residues. V gave up 4 bases and J gave up 8 bases; unmatched junction bases: 7. CDR3 residues: CAWIKKDRGYTF. CDR3 in DNA: TGTGCCTGGATTAAAAAGGACAGGGGCTACACCTTC.

This clonotype was picked up many times. The CDR3 is CSATGQSYEQYF. DNA for the CDR3: TGCAGTGCGACGGGACAGTCCTACGAGCAGTACTTC. The genes are TRBV20-1 and TRBJ2-7; 7 nucleotides line up with TRBD1. The V gene end was trimmed by 6 bases and the J gene end by 1 base; junction bases not matched to a gene: 3. Germline V CDR1 and CDR2: DFQATT, SNEGSKA (reference sequence). This CDR3 is built from 12 residues.

This clonotype was seen a few times. The V and J genes are TRBV2 and TRBJ2-6, with 7 bases that match TRBD1. Unmatched junction bases numbered 4, after V lost 7 bases and J lost 4 bases. The length of the CDR3 is 14 residues. CDR1 and CDR2 (germline): SNHLY, FYNNEI. The CDR3 sequence: CASTPGQGANVLTF. CDR3 DNA sequence: TGTGCCAGCACGCCGGGACAGGGGGCCAACGTCCTGACTTTC.

This clonotype was seen many times. This rearrangement joins TRBV7-6 to TRBJ2-2; 11 bases match TRBD2. The germline CDR1 and CDR2 sequences are SGHVS and FNYEAQ. The CDR3 is made up of 18 amino acids. J lost 3 bases, V lost 1 base, and 7 bases had no gene match. The CDR3 DNA is TGTGCCAGCAGCTTAGTGCTAGCGGGAGGAACGGACACCGGGGAGCTGTTTTTT. It codes for CASSLVLAGGTDTGELFF.

This clonotype was observed many times. The chain links TRBV6-5 to TRBJ1-5; D is possibly TRBD1 (6 bases). The V gene lost 2 bases and the J gene lost 2 bases, with 16 bases spanning the gap. The CDR3 is 17 residues long. Germline assignment: CDR1 MNHEY and CDR2 SVGAGI. CDR3 in amino acids: CASSYPRGALGNQPQHF. The CDR3 DNA sequence: TGTGCCAGCAGTTACCCCCGGGGGGCTTTGGGCAATCAGCCCCAGCATTTT.

The rearrangement uses TRBV7-3 and TRBJ2-2, with 13 bases that match TRBD2. The J segment lost 5 bases and the V segment lost 5 bases, leaving 8 bases of the junction unmatched. The CDR3 runs to 17 residues. Germline CDR1 is SGHTA and CDR2 is FQGTGA. CDR3 protein: CASSLYPGLAGTGELFF. Written as DNA, the CDR3 is TGTGCCAGCAGCCTATACCCGGGACTAGCGGGGACCGGGGAGCTGTTTTTT.

Comments on this clonotype: As the CDR3 is not closed by the conserved phenylalanine or tryptophan, this likely results from a read error. Because the CDR3's place on the DNA is in doubt, the DNA is left out and the CDR3 is given as listed by TCRdb. CDR3 sequence reads: CASIPGTL. The chain uses TRBV2 and TRBJ2-5; TRBD1 is taken as the D call from the table, unchecked against the DNA. Germline V gene lookup returns CDR1 SNHLY and CDR2 FYNNEI. The CDR3 sequence runs 8 residues, both termini included.

This clonotype appeared many times. The CDR3 DNA reads as TGCAGTGCTGGGGCCAGCGTAACCTACGAGCAGTACTTC. It encodes CSAGASVTYEQYF. V usage is TRBV20-1 and J usage is TRBJ2-7; D possibly corresponds to TRBD1 (5 bases). Germline V gene lookup returns CDR1 DFQATT and CDR2 SNEGSKA (reference sequence). This CDR3 has 13 amino acids. The ends were cut back, 5 bases at V and 2 bases at J, with 13 bases in the middle.

Of note for this clonotype: A much bigger clone sits one base away, suggesting this may be a read error. The chain combines TRBV2 with TRBJ2-3; D may match TRBD1 or TRBD2 (6 bases each). V shed 6 bases and J shed 3 bases, with 10 bases lying between them. Germline V lookup: CDR1 SNHLY, CDR2 FYNNEI. The CDR3 extends over 13 amino acids. The CDR3, as DNA: TGTGCCAGCAGCGGGGGCACAACAGATACGCAGTATTTT. Residues: CASSGGTTDTQYF.

A word on this clonotype: The junction shows a germline mismatch at one end, possibly a read error. The V gene is TRBV15, the J gene TRBJ1-1; possibly TRBD1 for D (6 bases). The germline gives CDR1 LNHNV, CDR2 YYDKDF (reference sequence). The CDR3 loop spans 15 amino acids. The CDR3 spells CAASSSGQQNTEAFF. CDR3 DNA: TGTGCCGCCAGCAGCTCGGGACAACAGAACACTGAAGCTTTCTTT.

This clonotype was seen repeatedly, ten times or more. The rearrangement joins TRBV20-1 to TRBJ2-3; TRBD2 matches 14 bases. This CDR3 has 17 residues. J was trimmed by 5 bases and V by 6 bases; bases with no gene match: 13. Germline V gene data show CDR1 as DFQATT and CDR2 as SNEGSKA (reference sequence). This CDR3 is CSAPFGLAGGRRDTQYF. CDR3 DNA: TGCAGTGCCCCCTTCGGACTAGCGGGAGGTAGGAGAGATACGCAGTATTTT.

This clonotype was seen ten or more times. The chain carries TRBV12-3 or TRBV12-4 and TRBJ2-5; TRBD2 aligns across 10 bases. There are 16 residues in the CDR3. Trimming at V came to 5 bases and at J to 7 bases, leaving 13 bases not matched to a gene. The CDR3 DNA follows: TGTGCCAGCAGTCCGCGACTTGGACTAGCGGCAAGGACCCAGTACTTC. It encodes CASSPRLGLAARTQYF.